The next 10 T cell receptor beta chains were all read from a single sample in a study of blood T cells in healthy people across ages. For the second PCR, which ran for about 7 to 12 cycles, a sample-barcoded 5' primer and a J-beta primer mix were used. One entry per CDR3 protein, called by TCRdb with MiXCR from the 5' RACE reads. The profile shows just over 800,000 distinct CDR3 sequences, around 68% of them singletons. The specimen was blood. These receptors came from a man aged 25 to 40 in good health.

The chain joins TRBV6-1 to TRBJ2-5; 8 bases are a match to TRBD1. V was clipped by 1 base and J by 5 bases; unmatched bases: 15. This CDR3 is 18 amino acids long. Germline V gene lookup returns CDR1 MNHNS and CDR2 SASEGT. The CDR3 DNA sequence: TGTGCCAGCAGTGAAGTGATAGAACGACCAGGGGGCGCCGAGACCCAGTACTTC. This translates into CASSEVIERPGGAETQYF.

This clonotype appeared a single time. The chain recombines TRBV12-3 or TRBV12-4 with TRBJ2-1; 9 bases are shared with TRBD2. CDR3 length: 15 amino acids. V lost 3 bases and J lost 7; bases outside the gene matches: 7. The DNA of the CDR3 is TGTGCCAGCAGTTTTATCGGCGGGGGGGAAAATGAGCAGTTCTTC. Its translation is CASSFIGGGENEQFF.

J is TRBJ2-3 and V is TRBV7-8, with 9 bases lining up with TRBD2. V trimming: 4 bases; J trimming: 5 bases; junction bases outside the gene matches: 7. The germline V gene encodes CDR1 SGHVS and CDR2 FQNEAQ. CDR3 size: 15 residues. This chain's CDR3 is CASSSSRGGGDTQYF. The CDR3 DNA reads TGTGCCAGCAGCTCCTCGCGGGGGGGAGGAGATACGCAGTATTTT.

This clonotype was detected only a few times. The chain couples TRBV12-3 or TRBV12-4 to TRBJ2-1; 7 bases line up with TRBD2. The CDR3 contains 15 residues. Trimming removed 7 bases from V and 3 bases from J; junction bases left unmatched: 9. This CDR3 reads CASTPGLSNYNEQFF. The CDR3, as DNA: TGTGCCAGCACCCCGGGACTATCAAACTACAATGAGCAGTTCTTC.

This clonotype appeared once. The rearrangement uses TRBV10-3 and TRBJ2-3; 8 bases align to TRBD1. The CDR3 has 14 amino acids. The V and J ends lost 6 bases and 5 bases, in that order; junction bases with no gene match: 7. Germline V gene sequence: CDR1 ENHRY, CDR2 SYGVKD. CDR3 loop: CAISQGQARDTQYF. For the CDR3, the DNA is TGTGCCATCAGCCAGGGACAGGCGAGAGATACGCAGTATTTT.

The chain links TRBV3-1 to TRBJ1-2; D is uncertain. CDR1 LGHDT and CDR2 YNNKEL come from the germline V gene (reference sequence). V was cut by 1 base and J by 0 bases, with 9 bases left in between. The CDR3 contains 15 residues. CDR3 nucleotides: TGTGCCAGCAGCCAAGTCCAAGCAGCTAACTATGGCTACACCTTC. As protein: CASSQVQAANYGYTF. Supplemented by reference TRBV3-1 and TRBJ1-2, the full variable domain reads DTAVSQTPKYLVTQMGNDKSIKCEQNLGHDTMYWYKQDSKKFLKIMFSYNNKELIINETVPNRFSPKSPDKAHLNLHINSLELGDSAVYFCASSQVQAANYGYTFGSGTRLTVV.

V is TRBV12-3 or TRBV12-4 and J is TRBJ2-3; no reliable D call. This CDR3 contains 14 residues. V was pared by 1 base and J by 2 bases, with 7 bases between. The DNA for the CDR3 is TGTGCCAGCAGTTTAGAGGGCACCACAGATACGCAGTATTTT. Encoded protein: CASSLEGTTDTQYF.

The rearrangement joins TRBV27 to TRBJ2-1; 11 bases line up with TRBD2. Germline CDR1 is MNHEY and CDR2 is SMNVEV (reference sequence). Trimming cost V 5 bases and J 5 bases; bases outside gene matches: 8. The CDR3 totals 16 residues. The CDR3 is CASSRLAGRTHNEQFF. Here the CDR3 DNA reads TGTGCCAGCAGTCGACTAGCGGGGAGGACCCACAATGAGCAGTTCTTC.

This clonotype occurred a few times. The gene calls are TRBV7-9 and TRBJ2-4, with 12 bases matching TRBD1. With the DNA end fitting TRBJ2-7 better, the J assignment may be wrong. CDR3 length equals 15 residues. The germline gives CDR1 SEHNR, CDR2 FQNEAQ (reference sequence). CDR3 sequence (DNA): TGTGCCAGCAGCAAGTCCGGGACAGGGGGCCACGAGCAGTACTTC. Translated, it gives CASSKSGTGGHEQYF.

The rearrangement links TRBV9 to TRBJ1-2, with D unresolved. The CDR3 totals 14 residues. V gave up 0 bases and J gave up 0 bases, with 6 bases separating them. CDR1 is SGDLS and CDR2 is YYNGEE in the germline V gene. The CDR3 region has the DNA TGTGCCAGCAGCGTAGACCCAGCTAACTATGGCTACACCTTC. Residues: CASSVDPANYGYTF. Looking up the rest from reference TRBV9 and TRBJ1-2 gives the full variable domain: DSGVTQTPKHLITATGQRVTLRCSPRSGDLSVYWYQQSLDQGLQFLIQYYNGEERAKGNILERFSAQQFPDLHSELNLSSLELGDSALYFCASSVDPANYGYTFGSGTRLTVV.